This T cell receptor beta chain was identified in a study of early T cells in non-severe SARS-CoV-2 infection. Study in general: Bulk RNA taken from unsorted whole blood was sequenced, leaving chains unpaired.

Study conclusions and caveats: Matching with VDJdb favored anti-spike CD8 responses (missing private and CD4 specificities).

Individual cDNA molecules received unique molecular identifiers during library preparation. TCRdb itself ran the 5' RACE reads through MiXCR, one entry per CDR3 protein. This table has about 110,000 distinct CDR3 sequences, approximately 12% appearing once. In this sample, this clonotype turned up a few times. As yet, its antigen is unknown. The sequencing here drew on whole blood, taken at baseline. This TCR came from an adult who was a healthcare worker with PCR-confirmed SARS-CoV-2 infection or an uninfected control (not recorded which).

CDR3: CASSITGAGETQYF. The CDR3 nucleotides read TGTGCCAGCAGTATCACGGGGGCCGGGGAGACCCAGTACTTC. This chain links TRBV27 with TRBJ2-5; the D gene could be TRBD1 or TRBD2 (6 bases each). The germline V gene encodes CDR1 MNHEY and CDR2 SMNVEV (reference sequence). The length of the CDR3 is 14 residues. V dropped 5 bases and J dropped 5 bases, with 15 bases sitting between them.